This TCR beta chain was documented in a study of T cells in Graves' hyperthyroidism and ophthalmopathy (dated by TCRdb to 2018 to 2020). For the wider study: Peripheral blood samples were taken at the time of initial diagnosis, prior to any treatment. TCR Vbeta CDR3 sequencing of approximately 140 peripheral blood samples (approximately 44 ophthalmopathy, 75 to 85 hyperthyroidism and 17 progressor patients) is reported in the paper. An independent validation cohort of around 20 hyperthyroidism patients and about 16 patients who later progressed to ophthalmopathy tested prospective prediction of ophthalmopathy. In about 6 Graves' hyperthyroidism patients, the study also compared T-cell repertoires from thyroid tissue with T-cell repertoires from blood. The 100 or so discovery patients were divided at random into training and test sets in a 7:3 ratio. To identify distinguishing TCR V-J signatures, a discovery cohort of roughly 100 patients was used, comprising 43 with Graves' ophthalmopathy and some 60 with stable Graves' hyperthyroidism. Following sampling, methimazole starting at 30 mg daily was given to hyperthyroidism patients, and high-dose intravenous methylprednisolone was given to ophthalmopathy patients.

The full study reports these points: Most expanded thyroid clonotypes (frequency above 0.001) were also detected in blood, suggesting blood repertoires may reflect thyroid immune responses. In validation, the model predicted progression to ophthalmopathy a median of roughly six months before onset, with approximately 71% sensitivity and just under 75% specificity. Sample size was not statistically predetermined, and blinding of investigators to group allocation was not performed. In cross-validation, a model built on a 13 V-J signature told ophthalmopathy apart from stable hyperthyroidism with 87.88% sensitivity and about 81% specificity, and in testing the same model reached 80%/75%.

This clonotype was picked up many times. Its binding antigen is unknown. No per-base quality is available; no much larger clone lies one base away. The TCR beta CDR3 regions were amplified from the RNA transcripts. The TCR CDR3 was subjected to a first round of RT-PCR using the HTBI primer set and the Qiagen OneStep RT-PCR kit. Libraries were constructed in a second round of multiplex PCR, after which size selection and purification were carried out. The libraries were sequenced on an Illumina HiSeq2000 using paired-end 100 bp reads. The original pipeline was this. Raw data were processed with SOAPnuke, discarding reads with adapters, uncalled bases, mean Phred below 15, or no exact constant-primer or identifier match. COPE v1.2.5 was used to merge high-quality paired reads, and clonotypes were defined as unique nucleotide sequences. MiTCR v1.1 was used to align the clonotypes against IMGT TRBV, TRBD and TRBJ reference segments. The analysis included only V-J combinations with a frequency above 0.0001, which together covered approximately 99% of the repertoires. A TCS score was defined as the ratio of F50 (clonal expansion) to E x V (chaos), with BLOSUM62-based TCRdist applied between CDR3 peptides within each V-J. Welch's t-statistics and random forest reduced around 520 V-J features to 13, which were used in a naive Bayes classifier (R e1071). Thyroid-blood repertoire similarity was quantified with the Morisita-Horn index. The public reads were run again by TCRdb, first through fastp at Q25 and then through MiXCR, and only productive beta chains were kept. Here each entry gathers all rows of one CDR3 protein and keeps the most common genes and DNA. V and J calls and clone size were set by TCRdb, not the authors. The sample table lists approximately 600,000 distinct CDR3 sequences, around 15% of them with a count of one. The ten largest account for around 4% of the sample.

Moderately to severely active disease, a Clinical Activity Score of at least 3, a NOSPECS grade of at least 4, and a duration under 3 months were present in ophthalmopathy patients. Patients with uncontrolled infections, other autoimmune diseases, pregnancy or lactation were excluded. Diagnoses were established on the basis of clinical symptoms, serum thyroxine and TRAb, thyroid ultrasound, and orbital computed tomography. PBMCs were isolated from approximately 10 ml of fresh peripheral blood by Ficoll-Paque density gradient centrifugation. Trizol reagent was used to extract total RNA, and RNA quality was then checked on an Agilent 2100 Bioanalyzer. What was sequenced was blood. The sequence derives from a woman in her thirties or forties with Graves' ophthalmopathy.

The DNA is as follows: TGTGCCAGTAAACAGGGGGCTAGGAACACTGAAGCTTTCTTT. It encodes CASKQGARNTEAFF. Rearrangement joined TRBV19 to TRBJ1-1; TRBD1 matches 9 bases in the middle. CDR1 LNHDA and CDR2 SQIVND are derived from the germline V gene (reference sequence). The CDR3 runs 14 residues from the cysteine to the phenylalanine. The DNA shown is the 42-base CDR3, in frame from base 1. Germline trimming amounts to 7 bases on V and 1 base on J, with 4 as the count of junction bases outside the gene matches.